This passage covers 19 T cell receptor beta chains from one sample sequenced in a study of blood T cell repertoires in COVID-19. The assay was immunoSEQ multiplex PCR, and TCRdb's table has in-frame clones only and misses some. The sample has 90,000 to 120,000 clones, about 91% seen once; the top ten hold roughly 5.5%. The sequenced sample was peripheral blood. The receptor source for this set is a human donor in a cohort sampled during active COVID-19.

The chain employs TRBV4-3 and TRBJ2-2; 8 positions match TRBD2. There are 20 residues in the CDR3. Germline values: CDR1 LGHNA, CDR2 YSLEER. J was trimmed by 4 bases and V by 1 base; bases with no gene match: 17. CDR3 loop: CASSQVSAVTGGVGTGELFF. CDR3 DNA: TGCGCCAGCAGCCAAGTATCGGCTGTTACGGGAGGGGTGGGCACCGGGGAGCTGTTTTTT.

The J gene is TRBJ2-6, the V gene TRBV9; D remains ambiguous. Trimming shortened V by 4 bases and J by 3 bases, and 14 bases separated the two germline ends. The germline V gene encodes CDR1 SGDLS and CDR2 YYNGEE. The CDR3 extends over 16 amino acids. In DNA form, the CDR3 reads TGTGCCAGCAGCCCACAATCCGCTAGTGGGGCCAACGTCCTGACTTTC. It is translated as CASSPQSASGANVLTF.

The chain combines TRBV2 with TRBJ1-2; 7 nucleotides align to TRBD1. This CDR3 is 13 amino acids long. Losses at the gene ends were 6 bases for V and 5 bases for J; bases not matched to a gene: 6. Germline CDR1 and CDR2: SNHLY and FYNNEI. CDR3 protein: CASRQGLGYGYTF. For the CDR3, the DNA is TGTGCCAGCAGACAGGGGTTAGGGTATGGCTACACCTTC.

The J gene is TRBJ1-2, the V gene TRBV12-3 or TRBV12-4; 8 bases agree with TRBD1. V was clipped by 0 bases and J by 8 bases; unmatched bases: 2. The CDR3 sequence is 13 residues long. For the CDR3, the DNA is TGTGCCAGCAGTTTAGCTGACAGGGGCGGCTACACCTTC. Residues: CASSLADRGGYTF.

CDR3 sequence reads: CASSPTNTGATYGYTF. The CDR3 nucleotides read TGTGCCAGCTCACCGACAAACACAGGGGCGACTTATGGCTACACCTTC. The J gene is TRBJ1-2, the V gene TRBV18, with 7 bases aligning to TRBD1. The CDR3 spans 16 residues. Trimming at V came to 3 bases and at J to 5 bases, leaving 12 bases not matched to a gene. Germline V lookup: CDR1 KGHSH, CDR2 LQKENI.

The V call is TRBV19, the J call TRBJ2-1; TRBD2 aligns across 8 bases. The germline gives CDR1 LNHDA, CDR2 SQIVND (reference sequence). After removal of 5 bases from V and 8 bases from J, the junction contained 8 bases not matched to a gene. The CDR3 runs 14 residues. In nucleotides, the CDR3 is TGTGCCAGTAGTGACACAGCGGGAGTGTATGAGCAGTTCTTC. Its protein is CASSDTAGVYEQFF.

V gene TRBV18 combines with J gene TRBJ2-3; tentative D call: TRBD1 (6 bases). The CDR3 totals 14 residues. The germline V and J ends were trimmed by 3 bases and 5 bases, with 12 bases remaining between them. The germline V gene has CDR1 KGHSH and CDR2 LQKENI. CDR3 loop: CASSPRQVKDTQYF. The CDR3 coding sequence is TGTGCCAGCTCACCGAGACAGGTGAAAGATACGCAGTATTTT.

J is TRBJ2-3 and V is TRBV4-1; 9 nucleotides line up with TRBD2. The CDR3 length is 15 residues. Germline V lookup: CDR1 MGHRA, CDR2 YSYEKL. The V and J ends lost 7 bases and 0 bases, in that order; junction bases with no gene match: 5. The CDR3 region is CASTVTSGSTDTQYF. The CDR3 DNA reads TGCGCCAGCACTGTGACTAGCGGAAGCACAGATACGCAGTATTTT.

CDR3 nucleotide sequence: TGTGCCAGCAGTTACCTATCCGGGGATACCGAGCAGTACTTC. Translation gives CASSYLSGDTEQYF. The chain employs TRBV6-2 or TRBV6-3 and TRBJ2-7; D may be TRBD2 (5 bases). Germline CDR1 MNHEY, CDR2 SVGEGT. The CDR3 runs to 14 residues. The V gene lost 2 bases and the J gene lost 6 bases, with 14 bases spanning the gap.

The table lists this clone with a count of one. CDR3 amino acids: CASSLRGTSGVNEQYF. The CDR3 nucleotides are TGTGCCAGCAGTTTGAGGGGGACTAGCGGGGTTAACGAGCAGTACTTC. The rearrangement links TRBV27 to TRBJ2-7; TRBD2 matches at 13 bases. CDR3 size: 16 residues. CDR1 and CDR2 from the germline V gene are MNHEY and SMNVEV (reference sequence). J was trimmed by 5 bases and V by 3 bases; bases with no gene match: 7.

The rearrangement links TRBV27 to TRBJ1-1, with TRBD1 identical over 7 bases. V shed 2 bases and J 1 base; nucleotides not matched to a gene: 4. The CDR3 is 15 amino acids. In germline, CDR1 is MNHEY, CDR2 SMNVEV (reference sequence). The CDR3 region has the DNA TGTGCCAGCAGTTTAAAGGGACAGAGGAACACTGAAGCTTTCTTT. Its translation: CASSLKGQRNTEAFF.

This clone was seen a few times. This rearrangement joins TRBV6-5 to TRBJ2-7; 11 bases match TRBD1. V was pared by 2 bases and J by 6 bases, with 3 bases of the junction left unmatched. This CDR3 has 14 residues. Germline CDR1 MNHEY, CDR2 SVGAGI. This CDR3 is CASSYTGQGAEQYF. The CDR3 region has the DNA TGTGCCAGCAGTTACACCGGACAGGGGGCCGAGCAGTACTTC.

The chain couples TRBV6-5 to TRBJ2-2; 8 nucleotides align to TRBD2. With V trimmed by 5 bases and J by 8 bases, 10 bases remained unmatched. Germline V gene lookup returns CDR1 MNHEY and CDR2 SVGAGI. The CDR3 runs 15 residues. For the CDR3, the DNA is TGTGCCAGCAGTCCCCTCCGGGGGGGGGTGGGGGAGCTGTTTTTT. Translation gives CASSPLRGGVGELFF.

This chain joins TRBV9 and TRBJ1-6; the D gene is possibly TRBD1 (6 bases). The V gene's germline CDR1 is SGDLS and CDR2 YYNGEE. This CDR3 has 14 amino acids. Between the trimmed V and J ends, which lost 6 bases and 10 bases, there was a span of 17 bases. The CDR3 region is CASKGGGDGSPLHF. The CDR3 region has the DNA TGTGCCAGCAAGGGGGGAGGGGATGGCTCACCCCTCCACTTT. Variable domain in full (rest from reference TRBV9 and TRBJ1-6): DSGVTQTPKHLITATGQRVTLRCSPRSGDLSVYWYQQSLDQGLQFLIQYYNGEERAKGNILERFSAQQFPDLHSELNLSSLELGDSALYFCASKGGGDGSPLHFGNGTRLTVT.

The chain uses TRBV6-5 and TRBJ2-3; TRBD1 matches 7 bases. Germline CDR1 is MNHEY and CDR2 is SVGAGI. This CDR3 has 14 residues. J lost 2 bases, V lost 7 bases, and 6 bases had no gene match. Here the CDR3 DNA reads TGTGCCAGCAATCGACAGGGTCCCACAGATACGCAGTATTTT. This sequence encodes CASNRQGPTDTQYF.

Written as DNA, the CDR3 is TGTGCCAGCAGTGAAGTCCTCTTTAACTATGGCTACACCTTC. It is translated as CASSEVLFNYGYTF. The gene calls are TRBV2 and TRBJ1-2; D not resolved. V was trimmed by 1 base and J by 1 base, leaving 7 bases between them. Germline CDR1 is SNHLY and CDR2 is FYNNEI. The length of the CDR3 is 14 residues.

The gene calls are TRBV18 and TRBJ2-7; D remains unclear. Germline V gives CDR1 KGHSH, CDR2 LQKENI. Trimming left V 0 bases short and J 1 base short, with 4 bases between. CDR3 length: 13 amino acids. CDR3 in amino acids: CASSPPASYEQYF. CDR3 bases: TGTGCCAGCTCACCACCGGCTTCCTACGAGCAGTACTTC.

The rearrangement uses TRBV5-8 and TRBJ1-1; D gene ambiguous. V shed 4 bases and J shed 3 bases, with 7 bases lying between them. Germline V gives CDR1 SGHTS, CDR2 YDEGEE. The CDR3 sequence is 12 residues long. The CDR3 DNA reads TGTGCCAGCAGCCACAGTTACACTGAAGCTTTCTTT. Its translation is CASSHSYTEAFF.

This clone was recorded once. The CDR3 bases are TGTGCCAGCAGCGTAGCGGAACTAGGTGCCTACAATGAGCAGTTCTTC. Protein: CASSVAELGAYNEQFF. The chain has TRBV9 and TRBJ2-1; tentatively, D is TRBD2 (5 bases). The CDR3 is made up of 16 amino acids. The V end lost 0 bases, the J end lost 2 bases, and 12 bases lay between the germline ends. Per the germline V gene, CDR1 is SGDLS and CDR2 is YYNGEE.